This entry features one T cell receptor beta chain sequence. Its target antigen remains unknown. This may stem from a read error, because a much larger clone lies one nucleotide away. From the cysteine up to the phenylalanine, the CDR3 has a length of 13 residues. Solely the CDR3 DNA is kept, with 39 bases framed from the first base. The germline V gene specifies SGHTA as CDR1 and FQGNSA as CDR2. The axillary draining lymph nodes of breast cancer patients were the source of the lymph node samples. The source of the sample is a study of breast tumors, draining lymph nodes, adjacent tissues (TCRdb year 2016). About the full investigation: The study compared TCR beta repertoires across tumor, adjacent nontumor tissue and axillary lymph nodes from breast cancer patients. The study aimed to assess the relationships and possible T-cell exchange between tumor, surrounding tissue and draining lymph node repertoires in human breast cancer. General conclusions and limits of the study: The conclusion that tumor T cells originate in lymph nodes was framed as consistent with a hypothesis rather than directly demonstrated. T-cell repertoire diversity in tumors was found to be lower than in lymph nodes but higher than in nontumor tissue, and preferential V and J gene usage was observed. A scenario in which most tumor T cells derive from the lymph node and then expand within tumor tissue was judged to be consistent with the data. The similarity between tumor and nontumor tissue repertoires was significantly greater in luminal-like breast cancer than in basal-like breast cancer.

The sequencing machine was an Illumina HiSeq 2000. TCR beta chain libraries were generated by multiplex PCR amplification. The amplified TCR beta chain products were analyzed by high-throughput sequencing. TCRdb passed the public sequencing reads through fastp at Q25 and MiXCR, retaining productive beta sequences. Rows merge per CDR3 protein into single entries with the most common DNA and genes. The sample table records approximately 130,000 distinct CDR3 sequences; 21% of these occur just once. The ten top clones hold 2.2% of the sample. The sequence links TRBV7-2 to TRBJ1-5; no D gene is confidently identified. The sequencing input was axillary lymph node tissue. This sequence originates from a female donor with breast cancer. Some clones in this sample may be carry-over from other donors' samples. The DNA sequence follows: TGTGTCAGCAGCCCCATGGGCAATCAGCCCCAGCATTTT. This is translated as CVSSPMGNQPQHF.